The 10 T cell receptor beta chains below all came from one sample that was sequenced in a study of PD-1 blockade in classical Hodgkin lymphoma. Time point: cycle 4 day 1 (C4D1), after more than 5 weeks of nivolumab. All patients relapsed after autologous stem cell transplantation, and brentuximab vedotin exposure varied. From thawed PBMCs, magnetic negative selection was used to isolate the CD8+ T cells. Data came from immunoSEQ multiplex PCR; TCRdb stores just in-frame clones and leaves some out. The sample has approximately 10,000 clones, around 83% seen once. This material consisted of CD8+ T cells from blood, taken before the fourth cycle of nivolumab. These receptors all stem from a human donor with classical Hodgkin lymphoma. The donor label of this sample is uncertain.

This clone has only one observation. This chain connects TRBV5-4 to TRBJ2-1, with 13 bases aligning to TRBD2. In germline, CDR1 is SGHNT, CDR2 YYREEE (reference sequence). V trimming: 0 bases; J trimming: 9 bases; junction bases outside the gene matches: 12. The CDR3 spans 18 residues. The CDR3, as DNA: TGTGCCAGCAGCTTGGGTCGATCGGGACTAGCGGGATTCACTGAGCAGTTCTTC. Encoded protein: CASSLGRSGLAGFTEQFF.

This sequence joins TRBV28 and TRBJ1-6, with 11 bases that match TRBD1. Germline V CDR1 and CDR2: MDHEN, SYDVKM. V trimming: 2 bases; J trimming: 11 bases; junction bases outside the gene matches: 5. The CDR3 contains 15 residues. The CDR3 reads CASSLVDRGRAPLHF. DNA of the CDR3: TGTGCCAGCAGTTTAGTGGACAGGGGGCGCGCACCCCTCCACTTT.

The rearrangement links TRBV28 to TRBJ2-6; weak D call: TRBD1 (6 bases). This CDR3 contains 16 residues. Trimming removed 3 bases from V and 2 bases from J, with 11 bases in between. Germline V gene lookup returns CDR1 MDHEN and CDR2 SYDVKM. The CDR3 DNA reads TGTGCCAGCAGTTTCAGGGGCCCGACTGGGGCCAACGTCCTGACTTTC. Its protein product is CASSFRGPTGANVLTF.

This chain uses TRBV7-2 with TRBJ2-5; D gene ambiguous. The J call may be faulty, since TRBJ2-7 better matches the DNA end. The CDR3 length is 14 residues. Germline V gene lookup returns CDR1 SGHTA and CDR2 FQGNSA. CDR3 amino acids: CASSPPGQSYEQYF. Written as DNA, the CDR3 is TGTGCCAGCAGCCCCCCAGGCCAGTCCTACGAGCAGTACTTC.

The chain combines TRBV13 with TRBJ1-4; D is perhaps TRBD1 (6 bases). V lost 0 bases and J lost 7, with 9 bases in between. This CDR3 has 14 residues. Looked up from germline, CDR1 is PRHDT and CDR2 is FYEKMQ (reference sequence). CDR3 loop: CASSLGQGIEKLFF. Here the CDR3 DNA reads TGTGCCAGCAGCTTAGGACAGGGAATTGAAAAACTGTTTTTT.

The V gene is TRBV25-1, the J gene TRBJ1-1; tentative D call: TRBD1 (6 bases). The CDR3 totals 16 residues. Trimming cost V 1 base and J 0 bases, with 12 bases left between them. Germline V lookup: CDR1 MGHDK, CDR2 SYGVNS. CDR3 in amino acids: CASSESGAGMNTEAFF. The DNA for the CDR3 is TGTGCCAGCAGTGAATCAGGGGCTGGTATGAACACTGAAGCTTTCTTT.

This chain links TRBV7-2 with TRBJ2-3; possibly TRBD2 for D (6 bases). Trimming pared 3 bases from V and 4 bases from J, leaving 17 bases between. The CDR3 runs to 16 residues. CDR1 SGHTA and CDR2 FQGNSA come from the germline V gene. This chain's CDR3 is CASSFEVRSGSDTQYF. Here the CDR3 DNA reads TGTGCCAGCAGCTTCGAGGTTCGCAGCGGGTCAGATACGCAGTATTTT.

The rearrangement joins TRBV10-2 to TRBJ1-4; weak D call: TRBD1 (6 bases). Germline V gene lookup returns CDR1 WSHSY and CDR2 SAAADI. Trimming pared 8 bases from V and 12 bases from J, leaving 10 bases between. CDR3 length: 10 residues. The CDR3 reads CASGGGQLFF. CDR3 DNA sequence: TGCGCCAGCGGGGGCGGACAACTGTTTTTT.

The genes are TRBV2 and TRBJ1-2; D may be TRBD1 (5 bases). The CDR3 is 11 residues long. The V and J ends lost 10 bases and 4 bases respectively, with 10 bases between them. Germline CDR1 SNHLY, CDR2 FYNNEI. The CDR3, as DNA: TGTGCCACTGAGACAGCCTATGGCTACACCTTC. It specifies CATETAYGYTF.

The V call is TRBV12-5, the J call TRBJ2-4, with TRBD1 matching over 7 bases. Per the germline V gene, CDR1 is LGHNT and CDR2 is FRNRAP. CDR3 length: 17 amino acids. Germline trimming cut 0 bases from V and 0 bases from J; bases unmatched to any gene: 5. The DNA of the CDR3 is TGTGCTAGTGGTTTGGTACAGGGGCAGGGAGCCAAAAACATTCAGTACTTC. Translated: CASGLVQGQGAKNIQYF.